This TCR beta chain is from a study of T cell repertoires in cytomegalovirus infection. Study at large: Both a matching HLA type and CMV infection were indicated by public TCR beta signatures.

This clonotype was seen a handful of times. The target antigen is unknown. Via MiXCR, TCRdb re-called the reads, giving one row per CDR3 protein. The data contain some 220,000 distinct CDR3 sequences, approximately 7% of them singletons. The study's findings and limits: CMV-specific TCR beta clonotypes restricted by HLA-C were the ones dominating the ex vivo response. Cumulative public TCR beta family frequency identified carriers of CMV plus the relevant HLA.

This receptor was obtained from a human donor in good health (CMV status not recorded). Some clones in this sample may be carry-over from other donors' samples. Sequences were obtained from PBMCs.

Here the CDR3 reads CASSPGPQQEKLFF. The CDR3 nucleotides read TGTGCCAGCAGTCCGGGCCCGCAACAAGAAAAACTGTTTTTT. The chain recombines TRBV6-1 with TRBJ1-4, with D unclear. The germline V gene encodes CDR1 MNHNS and CDR2 SASEGT. V lost 5 bases and J 8 bases, leaving 15 bases between the germline ends. The CDR3 is 14 residues long.